The 2 T cell receptor beta chains below were found in one sample sequenced in a study of T cell responses to AZD1222 COVID-19 vaccine. Here immunoSEQ multiplex PCR was the method, and the copy in TCRdb shows in-frame clones only, minus some. The table has about 76,000 clones, roughly 80% seen once. The source was peripheral blood, collected 28 days after the second dose of the MenACWY control vaccine. The receptors come from an adult who received the MenACWY meningococcal vaccine as a control.

The chain carries TRBV6-2 or TRBV6-3 and TRBJ1-1; no firm D call. The V gene's germline CDR1 is MNHEY and CDR2 SVGEGT. Trimming took off 6 bases at V and 0 bases at J, with 8 bases between the two ends. The CDR3 runs to 13 residues. The DNA for the CDR3 is TGTGCCAGCAGCCTAGAATTGAACACTGAAGCTTTCTTT. Encoded protein: CASSLELNTEAFF.

The J gene is TRBJ2-5, the V gene TRBV19, with D possibly TRBD2 on 6 matching bases. In germline, CDR1 is LNHDA, CDR2 SQIVND (reference sequence). The V end lost 8 bases, the J end lost 3 bases, and 19 bases lay between the germline ends. CDR3 size: 15 residues. CDR3 in amino acids: CASGRPGGNKETQYF. The CDR3 DNA reads as TGTGCCAGTGGTAGGCCAGGAGGGAACAAAGAGACCCAGTACTTC.